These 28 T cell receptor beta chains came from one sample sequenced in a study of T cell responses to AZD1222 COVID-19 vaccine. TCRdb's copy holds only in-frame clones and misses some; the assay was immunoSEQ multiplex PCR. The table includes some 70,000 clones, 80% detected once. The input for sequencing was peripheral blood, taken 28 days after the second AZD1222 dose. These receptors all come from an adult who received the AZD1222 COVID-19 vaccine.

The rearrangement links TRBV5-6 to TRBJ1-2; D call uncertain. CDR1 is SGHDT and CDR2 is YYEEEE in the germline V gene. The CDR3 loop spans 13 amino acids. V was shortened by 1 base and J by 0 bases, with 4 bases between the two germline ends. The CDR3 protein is CASSLQSNYGYTF. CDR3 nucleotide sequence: TGTGCCAGCAGCTTGCAGTCTAACTATGGCTACACCTTC. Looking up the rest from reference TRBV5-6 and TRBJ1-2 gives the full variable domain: DAGVTQSPTHLIKTRGQQVTLRCSPKSGHDTVSWYQQALGQGPQFIFQYYEEEERQRGNFPDRFSGHQFPNYSSELNVNALLLGDSALYLCASSLQSNYGYTFGSGTRLTVV.

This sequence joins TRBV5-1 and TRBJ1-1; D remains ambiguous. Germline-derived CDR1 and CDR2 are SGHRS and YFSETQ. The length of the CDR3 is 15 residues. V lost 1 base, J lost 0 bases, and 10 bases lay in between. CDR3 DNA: TGCGCCAGCAGCTTGTCATCAACCATGAACACTGAAGCTTTCTTT. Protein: CASSLSSTMNTEAFF.

DNA for the CDR3: TGCGCCAGCAGGGGACAGACCGGAAAGAATTCACCCCTCCACTTT. It translates to CASRGQTGKNSPLHF. This chain uses TRBV5-1 with TRBJ1-6; 7 bases align to TRBD1. This CDR3 is 15 amino acids long. Germline CDR1 and CDR2: SGHRS and YFSETQ. After removal of 5 bases from V and 7 bases from J, the junction contained 9 bases not matched to a gene.

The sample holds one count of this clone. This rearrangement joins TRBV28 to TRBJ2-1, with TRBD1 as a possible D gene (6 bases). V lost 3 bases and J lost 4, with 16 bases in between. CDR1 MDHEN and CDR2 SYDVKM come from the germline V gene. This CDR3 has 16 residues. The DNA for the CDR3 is TGTGCCAGCAGTTTTTTAGGACAGAGGGTATACAATGAGCAGTTCTTC. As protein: CASSFLGQRVYNEQFF.

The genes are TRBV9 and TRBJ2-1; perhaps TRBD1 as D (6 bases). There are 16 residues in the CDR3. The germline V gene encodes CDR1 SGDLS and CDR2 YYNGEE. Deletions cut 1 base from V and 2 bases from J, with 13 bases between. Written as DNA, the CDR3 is TGTGCCAGCAGCGTATCGGGTACAGGGACCTACAATGAGCAGTTCTTC. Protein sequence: CASSVSGTGTYNEQFF.

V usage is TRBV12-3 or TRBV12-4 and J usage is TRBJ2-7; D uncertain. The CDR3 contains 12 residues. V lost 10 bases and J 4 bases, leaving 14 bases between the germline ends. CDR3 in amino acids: CATLGSSYEQYF. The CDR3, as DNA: TGTGCCACCCTAGGTTCAAGTTACGAGCAGTACTTC.

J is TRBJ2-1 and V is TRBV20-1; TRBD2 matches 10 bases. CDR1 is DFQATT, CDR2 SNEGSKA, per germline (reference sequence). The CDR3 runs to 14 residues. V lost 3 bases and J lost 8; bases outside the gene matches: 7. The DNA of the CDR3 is TGCAGTGCTAGTATAGCGGGGGGAGCGCATGAGCAGTTCTTC. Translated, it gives CSASIAGGAHEQFF.

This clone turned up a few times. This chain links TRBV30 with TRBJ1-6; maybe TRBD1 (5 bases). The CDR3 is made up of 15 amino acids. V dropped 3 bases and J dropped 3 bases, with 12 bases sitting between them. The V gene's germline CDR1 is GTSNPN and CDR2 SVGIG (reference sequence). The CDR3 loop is CAWRGRDFYNSPLHF. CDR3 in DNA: TGTGCCTGGAGGGGACGGGACTTCTATAATTCACCCCTCCACTTT.

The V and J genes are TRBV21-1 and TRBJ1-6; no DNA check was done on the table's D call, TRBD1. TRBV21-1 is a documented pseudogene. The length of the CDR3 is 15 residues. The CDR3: CASSNRVGTGVPLHF. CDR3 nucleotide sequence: TGTGCCAGCAGCAATCGTGTGGGGACAGGAGTACCCCTCCACTTT.

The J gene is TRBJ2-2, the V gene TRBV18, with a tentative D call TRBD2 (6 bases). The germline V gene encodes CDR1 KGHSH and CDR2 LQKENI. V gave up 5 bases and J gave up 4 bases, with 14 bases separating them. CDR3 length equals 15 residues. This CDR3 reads CASSTAGPGTGELFF. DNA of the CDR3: TGTGCCAGCTCAACGGCGGGGCCCGGCACCGGGGAGCTGTTTTTT.

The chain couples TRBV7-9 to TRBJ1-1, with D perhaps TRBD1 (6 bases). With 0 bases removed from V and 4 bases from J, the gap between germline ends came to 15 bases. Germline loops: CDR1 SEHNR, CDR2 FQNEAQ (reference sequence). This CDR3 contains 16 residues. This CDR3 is CASSLARGRGGTEAFF. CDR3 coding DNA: TGTGCCAGCAGCTTAGCCAGGGGCAGGGGCGGCACTGAAGCTTTCTTT.

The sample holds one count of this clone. Here the CDR3 DNA reads TGTGCCAGCAGCTTAGTAGGGGCGGGTCAGCCCCAGCATTTT. Translation gives CASSLVGAGQPQHF. The chain employs TRBV11-2 and TRBJ1-5, with a possible D match to TRBD1 (5 bases). CDR1 and CDR2 (germline): SGHAT, FQNNGV. CDR3 length equals 14 residues. Trimming left V 1 base short and J 6 bases short, with 10 bases between.

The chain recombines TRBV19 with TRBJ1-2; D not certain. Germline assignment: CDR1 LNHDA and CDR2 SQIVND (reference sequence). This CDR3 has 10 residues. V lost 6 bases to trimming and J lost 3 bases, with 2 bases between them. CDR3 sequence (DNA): TGTGCCAGTAGAGACTATGGCTACACCTTC. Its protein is CASRDYGYTF.

CDR3 protein: CASSGRGVRSYNEQFF. CDR3 sequence (DNA): TGTGCCAGTAGCGGGAGGGGGGTCCGGTCCTACAATGAGCAGTTCTTC. The chain uses TRBV19 and TRBJ2-1, with 8 nucleotides matching TRBD2. The germline gives CDR1 LNHDA, CDR2 SQIVND (reference sequence). V shed 6 bases, J shed 1 base, and the junction held 8 bases outside the gene matches. CDR3 length equals 16 residues.

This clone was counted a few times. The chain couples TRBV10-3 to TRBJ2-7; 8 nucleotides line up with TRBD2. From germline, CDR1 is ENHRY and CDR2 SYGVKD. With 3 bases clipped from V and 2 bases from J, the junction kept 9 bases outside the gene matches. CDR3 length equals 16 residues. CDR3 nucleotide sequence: TGTGCCATCAGTGACGAAAGAGCGGGGGCGGCCTACGAGCAGTACTTC. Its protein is CAISDERAGAAYEQYF.

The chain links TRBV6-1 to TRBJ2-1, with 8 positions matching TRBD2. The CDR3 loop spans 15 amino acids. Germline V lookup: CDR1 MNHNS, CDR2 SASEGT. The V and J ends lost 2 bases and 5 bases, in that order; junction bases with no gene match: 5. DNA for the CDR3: TGTGCCAGCAGTGAAACGGGAGGGACTAACAATGAGCAGTTCTTC. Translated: CASSETGGTNNEQFF.

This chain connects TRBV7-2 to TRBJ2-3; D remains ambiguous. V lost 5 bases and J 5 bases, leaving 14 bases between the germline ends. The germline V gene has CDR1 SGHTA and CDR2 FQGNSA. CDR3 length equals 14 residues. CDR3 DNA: TGTGCCAGCAGCATACAGAGAAGTGGAGATACGCAGTATTTT. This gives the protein CASSIQRSGDTQYF.

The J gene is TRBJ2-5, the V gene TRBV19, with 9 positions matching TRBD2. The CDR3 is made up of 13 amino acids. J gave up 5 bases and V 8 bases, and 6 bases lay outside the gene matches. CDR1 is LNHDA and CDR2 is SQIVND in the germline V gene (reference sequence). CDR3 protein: CASHLAGTETQYF. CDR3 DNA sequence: TGTGCCAGTCACCTAGCGGGGACGGAGACCCAGTACTTC.

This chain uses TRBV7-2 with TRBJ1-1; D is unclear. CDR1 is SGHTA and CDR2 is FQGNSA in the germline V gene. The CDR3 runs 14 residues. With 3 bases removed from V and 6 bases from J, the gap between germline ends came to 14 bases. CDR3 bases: TGTGCCAGCAGCTTCCGGGTCAGTCCCCCTGAAGCTTTCTTT. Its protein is CASSFRVSPPEAFF.

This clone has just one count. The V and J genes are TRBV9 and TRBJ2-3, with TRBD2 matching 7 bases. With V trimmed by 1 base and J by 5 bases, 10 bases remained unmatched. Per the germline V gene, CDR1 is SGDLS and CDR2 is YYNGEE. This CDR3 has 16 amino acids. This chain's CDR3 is CASSVRGGGDVDTQYF. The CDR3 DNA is TGTGCCAGCAGCGTACGAGGCGGGGGAGATGTAGATACGCAGTATTTT.

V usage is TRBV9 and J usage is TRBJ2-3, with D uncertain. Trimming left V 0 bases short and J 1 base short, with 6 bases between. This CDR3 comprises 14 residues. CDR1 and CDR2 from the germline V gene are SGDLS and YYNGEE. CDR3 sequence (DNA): TGTGCCAGCAGCGTAGTCGTCGGCACAGATACGCAGTATTTT. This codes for CASSVVVGTDTQYF.

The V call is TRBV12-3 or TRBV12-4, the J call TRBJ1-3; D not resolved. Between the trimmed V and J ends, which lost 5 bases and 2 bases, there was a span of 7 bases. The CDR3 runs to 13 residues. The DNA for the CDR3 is TGTGCCAGCAGTCACATTACTGGAAACACCATATATTTT. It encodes CASSHITGNTIYF.

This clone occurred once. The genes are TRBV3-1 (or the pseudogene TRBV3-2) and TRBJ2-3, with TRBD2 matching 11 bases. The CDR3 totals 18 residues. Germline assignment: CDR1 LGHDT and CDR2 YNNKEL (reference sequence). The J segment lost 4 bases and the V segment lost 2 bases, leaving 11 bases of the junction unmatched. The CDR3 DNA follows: TGTGCCAGCAGCCAATGGCTAGCGGGGGGCGGAGGCCCAGATACGCAGTATTTT. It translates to CASSQWLAGGGGPDTQYF.

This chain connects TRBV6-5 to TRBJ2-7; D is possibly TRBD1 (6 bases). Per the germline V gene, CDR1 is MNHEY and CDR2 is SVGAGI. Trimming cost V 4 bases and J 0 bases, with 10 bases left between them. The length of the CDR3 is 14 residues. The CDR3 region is CASSSDRISYEQYF. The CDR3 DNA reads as TGTGCCAGCAGTTCCGACAGGATCTCCTACGAGCAGTACTTC.

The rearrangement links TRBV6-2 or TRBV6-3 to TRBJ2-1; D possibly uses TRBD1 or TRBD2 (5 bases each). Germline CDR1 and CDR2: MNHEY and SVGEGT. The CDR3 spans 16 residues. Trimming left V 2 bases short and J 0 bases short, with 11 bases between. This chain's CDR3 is CASSYRGVNSYNEQFF. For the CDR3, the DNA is TGTGCCAGCAGTTACAGAGGGGTGAACTCCTACAATGAGCAGTTCTTC.

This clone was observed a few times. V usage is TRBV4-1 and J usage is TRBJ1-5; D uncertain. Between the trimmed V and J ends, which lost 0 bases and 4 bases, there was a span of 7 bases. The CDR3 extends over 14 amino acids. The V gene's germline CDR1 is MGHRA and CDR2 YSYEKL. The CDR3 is CASSQDGTNQPQHF. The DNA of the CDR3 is TGCGCCAGCAGCCAAGATGGCACAAATCAGCCCCAGCATTTT.

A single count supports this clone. Here the CDR3 reads CASSSTPVGLNEKLFF. In DNA form, the CDR3 reads TGTGCCAGTAGTAGTACCCCAGTTGGGCTAAATGAAAAACTGTTTTTT. The chain combines TRBV19 with TRBJ1-4; D uncertain. The ends were cut back, 4 bases at V and 5 bases at J, with 17 bases in the middle. The germline CDR1 and CDR2 sequences are LNHDA and SQIVND (reference sequence). The CDR3 consists of 16 residues. Using reference TRBV19 and TRBJ1-4 for the parts outside the CDR3, the full variable domain is DGGITQSPKYLFRKEGQNVTLSCEQNLNHDAMYWYRQDPGQGLRLIYYSQIVNDFQKGDIAEGYSVSREKKESFPLTVTSAQKNPTAFYLCASSSTPVGLNEKLFFGSGTQLSVL.

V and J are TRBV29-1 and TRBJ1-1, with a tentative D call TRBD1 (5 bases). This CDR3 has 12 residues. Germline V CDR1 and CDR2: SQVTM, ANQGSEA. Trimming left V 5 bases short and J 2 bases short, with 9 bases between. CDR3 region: CSVSTGNTEAFF. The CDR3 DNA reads TGCAGCGTTTCTACAGGCAACACTGAAGCTTTCTTT.